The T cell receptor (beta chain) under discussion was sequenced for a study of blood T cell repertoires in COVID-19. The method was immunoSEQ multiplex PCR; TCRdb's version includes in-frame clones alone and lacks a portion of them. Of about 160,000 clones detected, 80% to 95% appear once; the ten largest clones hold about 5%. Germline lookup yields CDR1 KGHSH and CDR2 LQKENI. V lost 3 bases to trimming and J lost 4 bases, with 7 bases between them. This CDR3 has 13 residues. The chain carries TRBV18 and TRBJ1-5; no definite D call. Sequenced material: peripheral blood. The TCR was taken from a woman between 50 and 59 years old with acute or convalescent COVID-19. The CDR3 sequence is CASSPGNNQPQHF. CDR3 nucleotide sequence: TGTGCCAGCTCACCTGGCAATAATCAGCCCCAGCATTTT.